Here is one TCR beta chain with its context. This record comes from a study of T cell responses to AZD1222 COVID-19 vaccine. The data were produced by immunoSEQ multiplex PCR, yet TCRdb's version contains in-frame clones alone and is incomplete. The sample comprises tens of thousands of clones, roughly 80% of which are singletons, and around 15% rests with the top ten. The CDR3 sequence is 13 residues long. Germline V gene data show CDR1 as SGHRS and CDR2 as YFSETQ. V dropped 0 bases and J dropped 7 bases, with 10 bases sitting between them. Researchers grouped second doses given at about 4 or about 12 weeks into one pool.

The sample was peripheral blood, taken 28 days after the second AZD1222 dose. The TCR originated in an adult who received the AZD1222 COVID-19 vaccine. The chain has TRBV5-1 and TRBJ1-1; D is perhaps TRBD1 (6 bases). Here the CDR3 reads CASSLGQEGEAFF. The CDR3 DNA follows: TGCGCCAGCAGCTTGGGACAGGAGGGTGAAGCTTTCTTT. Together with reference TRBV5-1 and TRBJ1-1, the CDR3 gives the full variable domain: KAGVTQTPRYLIKTRGQQVTLSCSPISGHRSVSWYQQTPGQGLQFLFEYFSETQRNKGNFPGRFSGRQFSNSRSEMNVSTLELGDSALYLCASSLGQEGEAFFGQGTRLTVV.